The next 17 T cell receptor beta chains were all read from a single sample in a study of CD4 T cells in relation to SARS-CoV-2 and coronaviruses. The table came from immunoSEQ multiplex PCR; TCRdb's copy has only in-frame clones and leaves some out. The profile shows about 26,000 clones, roughly four fifths of them singletons. Unexposed donor CD4+ T cells date from about 2011-2018, before the COVID-19 pandemic. The cells were cultured for about ten days before CD4+ T cells were isolated. These receptors lack a known antigen. Sequenced material: CD4+ T cells from PBMCs, cultured in vitro. The receptors derive from a human donor in good health.

This clone was counted between two and nine times. The chain recombines TRBV5-1 with TRBJ2-1; 8 nucleotides line up with TRBD2. The CDR3 is 15 residues long. Germline CDR1 is SGHRS and CDR2 is YFSETQ. Trimming removed 5 bases from V and 13 bases from J; junction bases left unmatched: 17. DNA for the CDR3: TGCGCCAGCAGAATGAGGGTGGACGGGGGGGCAGGACAGTTCTTC. It specifies CASRMRVDGGAGQFF. Together with reference TRBV5-1 and TRBJ2-1, the CDR3 gives the full variable domain: KAGVTQTPRYLIKTRGQQVTLSCSPISGHRSVSWYQQTPGQGLQFLFEYFSETQRNKGNFPGRFSGRQFSNSRSEMNVSTLELGDSALYLCASRMRVDGGAGQFFGPGTRLTVL.

The CDR3 loop is CASSLAATGELFF. CDR3 bases: TGTGCCAGCAGCTTAGCGGCCACCGGGGAGCTGTTTTTT. This sequence joins TRBV7-9 and TRBJ2-2; D gene ambiguous. V lost 0 bases and J lost 4, with 3 bases in between. Germline V gives CDR1 SEHNR, CDR2 FQNEAQ (reference sequence). CDR3 length: 13 residues.

The chain recombines TRBV19 with TRBJ2-2, with a weak D call TRBD2 (7 bases). This CDR3 has 15 amino acids. Trimming took 4 bases from V and 3 from J, leaving 12 bases between them. CDR1 is LNHDA and CDR2 is SQIVND in the germline V gene (reference sequence). CDR3 amino acids: CASSTFGGHTGELFF. As DNA, the CDR3 is TGTGCCAGTAGTACCTTCGGGGGGCACACCGGGGAGCTGTTTTTT. The complete variable domain, with remaining parts taken from reference TRBV19 and TRBJ2-2, reads DGGITQSPKYLFRKEGQNVTLSCEQNLNHDAMYWYRQDPGQGLRLIYYSQIVNDFQKGDIAEGYSVSREKKESFPLTVTSAQKNPTAFYLCASSTFGGHTGELFFGEGSRLTVL.

The V call is TRBV11-1, the J call TRBJ1-2; D is ambiguous. Trimming left V 5 bases short and J 7 bases short, with 11 bases between. Germline CDR1 is SGHAT and CDR2 is FQDESV (reference sequence). This CDR3 is built from 12 residues. DNA of the CDR3: TGTGCCAGCAGCAGATGGACTTCTGGCTACACCTTC. It is translated as CASSRWTSGYTF.

The V gene is TRBV9, the J gene TRBJ1-3, with D tentatively TRBD1 (6 bases). Germline loops: CDR1 SGDLS, CDR2 YYNGEE. V was pared by 3 bases and J by 3 bases, with 13 bases between. The length of the CDR3 is 15 residues. Here the CDR3 reads CASSGRGMGGNTIYF. The CDR3 DNA reads TGTGCCAGCAGCGGCAGGGGAATGGGTGGAAACACCATATATTTT.

This clone turned up a few times. The chain couples TRBV3-1 (or the pseudogene TRBV3-2) to TRBJ2-1; D is unresolved. The CDR3 extends over 12 amino acids. The germline V gene encodes CDR1 LGHDT and CDR2 YNNKEL (reference sequence). Trimming shortened V by 6 bases and J by 9 bases, and 12 bases separated the two germline ends. The CDR3 DNA sequence: TGTGCCAGCAGTCCTCTCAAAGGTGAGCAGTTCTTC. Translated: CASSPLKGEQFF.

The chain joins TRBV12-3 or TRBV12-4 to TRBJ2-1, with 13 positions matching TRBD2. V shed 8 bases and J 10 bases; nucleotides not matched to a gene: 2. The CDR3 runs 12 residues. CDR3 in DNA: TGTGCCAGCGGACTAGCGGGAGTGGAGCAGTTCTTC. Protein product: CASGLAGVEQFF.

The rearrangement links TRBV11-3 to TRBJ2-5; D gene ambiguous. The germline gives CDR1 SGHNT, CDR2 YENEEA. This CDR3 has 13 residues. The V end was cut by 0 bases, the J end by 5 bases, with 7 bases between. The DNA for the CDR3 is TGTGCCAGCAGCTTAGATCTTGGTGAGACCCAGTACTTC. As protein: CASSLDLGETQYF.

V usage is TRBV7-2 and J usage is TRBJ1-2; no definite D call. V shed 6 bases and J shed 7 bases, with 9 bases lying between them. Germline V gene lookup returns CDR1 SGHTA and CDR2 FQGNSA. The CDR3 runs 11 residues. The CDR3 region is CASSIQVGYTF. As DNA, the CDR3 is TGTGCCAGCAGTATTCAAGTTGGCTACACCTTC.

This chain connects TRBV5-5 to TRBJ2-5; 11 positions match TRBD2. With 1 base clipped from V and 1 base from J, the junction kept 6 bases outside the gene matches. The CDR3 consists of 17 residues. Germline V lookup: CDR1 SGHKS, CDR2 YYEKEE (reference sequence). Here the CDR3 DNA reads TGTGCCAGCAGCTTGATTTATGGGACTAGCGGCCAAGAGACCCAGTACTTC. It specifies CASSLIYGTSGQETQYF.

The rearrangement links TRBV19 to TRBJ1-2; maybe TRBD1 (5 bases). V was shortened by 3 bases and J by 4 bases, with 9 bases between the two germline ends. Germline values: CDR1 LNHDA, CDR2 SQIVND (reference sequence). The CDR3 is 13 residues long. This CDR3 reads CASSIQQAYGYTF. DNA of the CDR3: TGTGCCAGTAGTATCCAACAGGCCTATGGCTACACCTTC.

The rearrangement joins TRBV5-1 to TRBJ2-2; TRBD2 matches 7 bases. From germline, CDR1 is SGHRS and CDR2 YFSETQ. The length of the CDR3 is 16 residues. The V segment lost 5 bases and the J segment 2 bases; nucleotides outside the gene matches: 9. CDR3 sequence: CASSRKRGGNTGELFF. DNA for the CDR3: TGCGCCAGCAGTAGAAAGCGGGGTGGTAACACCGGGGAGCTGTTTTTT.

The chain links TRBV7-2 to TRBJ2-5; possibly TRBD1 for D (7 bases). V was cut by 2 bases and J by 9 bases, with 22 bases left in between. Germline V lookup: CDR1 SGHTA, CDR2 FQGNSA. The CDR3 loop spans 16 amino acids. The CDR3 DNA is TGTGCCAGCAGCTTACAATCCCAGGGGGGAGACAGGGCCCAGTACTTC. Protein sequence: CASSLQSQGGDRAQYF.

The rearrangement links TRBV19 to TRBJ2-5, with 9 bases aligning to TRBD2. The CDR3 length is 15 residues. V was clipped by 5 bases and J by 5 bases; unmatched bases: 9. CDR1 and CDR2 from the germline V gene are LNHDA and SQIVND (reference sequence). In nucleotides, the CDR3 is TGTGCCAGTAGTCTTCGGACTAGCGTGGTCGAGACCCAGTACTTC. As protein: CASSLRTSVVETQYF.

This rearrangement joins TRBV11-2 to TRBJ2-1; TRBD2 agrees at 10 bases. The CDR3 has 17 amino acids. Looked up from germline, CDR1 is SGHAT and CDR2 is FQNNGV. Germline trimming cut 1 base from V and 6 bases from J; bases unmatched to any gene: 9. CDR3 sequence (DNA): TGTGCCAGCAGCTTAGCCCTAAGCGGGAGGGGAGTCAATGAGCAGTTCTTC. Translation: CASSLALSGRGVNEQFF.

The sample holds one count of this clone. The rearrangement uses TRBV10-3 and TRBJ1-3; D remains unclear. Germline lookup yields CDR1 ENHRY and CDR2 SYGVKD. V was trimmed by 2 bases and J by 2 bases, leaving 7 bases between them. The CDR3 is 14 amino acids. CDR3: CAISEGYPGNTIYF. The CDR3 DNA reads as TGTGCCATCAGTGAGGGATACCCTGGAAACACCATATATTTT.

In its sample, this clone was seen a few times. The rearrangement uses TRBV10-1 and TRBJ2-5, with a tentative D call TRBD2 (7 bases). CDR3 length: 11 amino acids. Germline V gene lookup returns CDR1 WNHNN and CDR2 SYGVQD (reference sequence). Trimming removed 6 bases at V and 7 bases at J, with 9 bases between. This CDR3 is CASRGGGTQYF. CDR3 sequence (DNA): TGCGCCAGCAGGGGAGGGGGGACCCAGTACTTC.